These T cell receptor beta chains were read from a single sample in a study of technical replicates of blood from several donors. Clones were read by immunoSEQ multiplex PCR, and TCRdb kept only the in-frame ones, dropping some. The sample lists 50,000 to 70,000 clones, 90% to 95% occurring once. The material sequenced was PBMCs. These receptors all come from a human donor in good health. Some clones in this sample may be carry-over from other donors' samples. Each CDR3 is given with its conserved first and last residue. The D gene is left open where the match is weak. Clone sizes are given selectively: once, few, many, or a class where the clone is expanded.

clone size,D gene,V gene,J gene,CDR3 DNA,CDR3 protein
few,-,TRBV9,TRBJ2-5,TGTGCCAGCAGCCCCAATGTTGCGGATCGGGAGACCCAGTACTTC,CASSPNVADRETQYF
-,TRBD1,TRBV5-6,TRBJ2-1,TGTGCCAGCAGCCACAACCCTCAGGGGGCCTATGAGCAGTTCTTC,CASSHNPQGAYEQFF
-,-,TRBV27,TRBJ2-2,TGTGCCAGCAGAGATACAGGGCGCGAGCTGTTTTTT,CASRDTGRELFF
-,TRBD1,TRBV18,TRBJ1-1,TGTGCCAGCTCAACAGGGGTACTCGCTTTCTTT,CASSTGVLAFF
-,TRBD1,TRBV13,TRBJ2-1,TGTGCCAGCAGCGTGGGACAGAATTACAATGAGCAGTTCTTC,CASSVGQNYNEQFF
-,TRBD2,TRBV30,TRBJ2-7,TGTGCCTGGAGTGCTCGACTAGCGGATAGCTCCTACGAGCAGTACTTC,CAWSARLADSSYEQYF
-,-,TRBV9,TRBJ1-6,TGTGCCAGCAGCGTAGGAGGCAGGGCTAATTCACCCCTCCACTTT,CASSVGGRANSPLHF
few,-,TRBV20-1,TRBJ1-5,TGCAGTGCTGGCCAGGGCCAGCCCCAGCATTTT,CSAGQGQPQHF
once,-,TRBV9,TRBJ2-3,TGTGCCAGCAGCGTTGGCACATCAGATACGCAGTATTTT,CASSVGTSDTQYF
once,-,TRBV4-2,TRBJ2-7,TGTGCCAGCAGCCAAGAGGGGGCCTCCTACGAGCAGTACTTC,CASSQEGASYEQYF
-,-,TRBV2,TRBJ2-1,TGTGCCAACAAAAGGGGGGACAGCATATACAATGAGCAGTTCTTC,CANKRGDSIYNEQFF
-,-,TRBV5-1,TRBJ1-1,TGCGCCAGCAGCTTGGCAGTAAACACTGAAGCTTTCTTT,CASSLAVNTEAFF
-,TRBD1,TRBV7-6,TRBJ2-7,TGTGCCAGCAGCCGGACAGGGGAGGGGTCCTACGAGCAGTACTTC,CASSRTGEGSYEQYF
-,TRBD1,TRBV27,TRBJ2-7,TGTGCCAGCAGTTTACAGGGGGCGTCCGGAGGGCCCTACGAGCAGTACTTC,CASSLQGASGGPYEQYF
-,TRBD1,TRBV30,TRBJ1-1,TGTGCCAGGCAAAGACAGGGCTCTGAAGCTTTCTTT,CARQRQGSEAFF
-,TRBD1,TRBV5-1,TRBJ1-1,TGCGCCAGCAGCCCAGACAGGGGGCCGAACACTGAAGCTTTCTTT,CASSPDRGPNTEAFF
-,TRBD1,TRBV18,TRBJ2-7,TGTGCCAGCTCACCACTCCAGGGGGACGAGCAGTACTTC,CASSPLQGDEQYF
-,TRBD1,TRBV18,TRBJ2-3,TGTGCCAGCTCACCAAGGGCAGGGGGCGGCACAGATACGCAGTATTTT,CASSPRAGGGTDTQYF
once,TRBD2,TRBV2,TRBJ2-1,TGTGCCAGCAGTGACCCCCTAGCGGGCTATCCGACCTACAATGAGCAGTTCTTC,CASSDPLAGYPTYNEQFF
-,-,TRBV2,TRBJ1-2,TGTGCCAGCAGTGATAGGTGGAGAGGCTACACCTTC,CASSDRWRGYTF
-,-,TRBV4-2,TRBJ2-4,TGTGCCAGCAGCCGATCTAGCGTAATAGCCAAAAACATTCAGTACTTC,CASSRSSVIAKNIQYF
once,-,TRBV12-5,TRBJ2-3,TGTGCTAGTGGGTGGGGGGGCACGCAGTATTTT,CASGWGGTQYF
-,TRBD1,TRBV9,TRBJ1-6,TGTGCCAGCAGCGTAGGCCACCCAACAGGGGGCCTCGGTTCCTATAATTCACCCCTCCACTTT,CASSVGHPTGGLGSYNSPLHF
few,-,TRBV7-8,TRBJ1-5,TGTGCCAGCAGCTTAGTACGGGGGATCGGAATTCCTCCTAGCAATCAGCCCCAGCATTTT,CASSLVRGIGIPPSNQPQHF
few,-,TRBV7-2,TRBJ2-7,TGTGCCAGCAGCGCATACAGGAGCTCCTACGAGCAGTACTTC,CASSAYRSSYEQYF
-,TRBD2,TRBV11-2,TRBJ2-3,TGTGCCAGCAGACGGGGGGGAGATACGCAGTATTTT,CASRRGGDTQYF
-,-,TRBV7-8,TRBJ1-4,TGTGCCAGCAGCTTAGCCTCCGAAAAACTGTTTTTT,CASSLASEKLFF
-,-,TRBV4-3,TRBJ2-7,TGCGCCAGCAGCCAAGTAGTAGGAGCCTACGAGCAGTACTTC,CASSQVVGAYEQYF
-,-,TRBV19,TRBJ1-5,TGTGCCAGTAGCCGAGGGCAGGGCAATCAGCCCCAGCATTTT,CASSRGQGNQPQHF
once,-,TRBV20-1,TRBJ1-2,TGCAGTGCTGGGACGGGGGATGGCTACACCTTC,CSAGTGDGYTF
-,-,TRBV9,TRBJ2-1,TGTGCCAGCAGCGTAGATGTCCTGAATGAGCAGTTCTTC,CASSVDVLNEQFF
once,-,TRBV19,TRBJ2-6,TGTGCCAGTAGTATAGTGAGCGGGACAGGCAGACCCTCTGGGGCCAACGTCCTGACTTTC,CASSIVSGTGRPSGANVLTF
-,TRBD1,TRBV10-3,TRBJ1-1,TGTGCCATCAAGCCAGGGGGCGGTGGGGCAGGCACTGAAGCTTTCTTT,CAIKPGGGGAGTEAFF
-,-,TRBV4-1,TRBJ2-7,TGCGCCAGCAGCCAAGAGTGGCGGTCCAGCTCCTACGAGCAGTACTTC,CASSQEWRSSSYEQYF
-,TRBD1,TRBV27,TRBJ2-7,TGTGCCAGCATGTTCCGGGACAGGGGGTACGAGCAGTACTTC,CASMFRDRGYEQYF
-,TRBD2,TRBV10-3,TRBJ2-3,TGTGCCATCACAGATTATCTAGCGGGAAGTACAGATACGCAGTATTTT,CAITDYLAGSTDTQYF
-,TRBD1,TRBV11-3,TRBJ1-1,TGTGCCAGCAGCGCACATAGACAGGGGACAGCTTTCTTT,CASSAHRQGTAFF
-,-,TRBV18,TRBJ1-4,TGTGCCAGCTCACCTGGATCCCCGGGGGAAAAACTGTTTTTT,CASSPGSPGEKLFF
-,-,TRBV5-1,TRBJ1-6,TGCGCCAGCAGGTCGTCAGGGAATAATTCACCCCTCCACTTT,CASRSSGNNSPLHF
-,TRBD2,TRBV5-1,TRBJ2-5,TGCGCCAGCAGAACCGGGACTAGCGGGGAGACCCAGTACTTC,CASRTGTSGETQYF
-,TRBD1,TRBV6-6,TRBJ2-3,TGTGCCAGCAGATCCACAGGGGGCGGTACAGATACGCAGTATTTT,CASRSTGGGTDTQYF
-,-,TRBV7-8,TRBJ2-1,TGTGCCAGCAGCTTAGCGGTGAGCAATGAGCAGTTCTTC,CASSLAVSNEQFF
-,TRBD1,TRBV29-1,TRBJ2-7,TGCAGCGTTGAAGATAAGGACAGGACCAACGAGCAGTACTTC,CSVEDKDRTNEQYF
-,TRBD1,TRBV19,TRBJ1-1,TGTGCCAGTTCACCGGGACAGGGGGTTGGGGGCACTGAAGCTTTCTTT,CASSPGQGVGGTEAFF
-,-,TRBV4-2,TRBJ2-3,TGTGCCAGCAGCCAAGATCGGAGGGGCCCAGATACGCAGTATTTT,CASSQDRRGPDTQYF
-,TRBD1,TRBV6-1,TRBJ1-6,TGTGCCAGCAGGTTAACAGGGGATGGTTCACCCCTCCACTTT,CASRLTGDGSPLHF
-,-,TRBV18,TRBJ2-2,TGTGCCAGCTCACCCGGGGGTTCCGGGGAGCTGTTTTTT,CASSPGGSGELFF
-,-,TRBV10-3,TRBJ2-5,TGTGCCATCAGGACTAGAACCTTTCAAGAGACCCAGTACTTC,CAIRTRTFQETQYF
-,TRBD1,TRBV5-6,TRBJ2-7,TGTGCCAGCAGCTTTGACAGGGTCGAGCAGTACTTC,CASSFDRVEQYF
-,TRBD1,TRBV18,TRBJ1-5,TGTGCCAGCTCCACCAGGGACAGTCAAAATCAGCCCCAGCATTTT,CASSTRDSQNQPQHF
-,-,TRBV7-9,TRBJ2-2,TGTGCCAGCAGCTTGAGGCCTGGGGTTAGCGACAACACCGGGGAGCTGTTTTTT,CASSLRPGVSDNTGELFF
-,TRBD1,TRBV5-1,TRBJ1-2,TGCGCCAGCAGCTGGGACAGTTTAAACTATGGCTACACCTTC,CASSWDSLNYGYTF
-,-,TRBV30,TRBJ2-1,TGTGCCTGCACAATAGCAAGCCCCTACAATGAGCAGTTCTTC,CACTIASPYNEQFF
-,TRBD2,TRBV5-1,TRBJ2-5,TGCGCCAGCGGCCCGGGACTAGCGGGAGTAGAGACCCAGTACTTC,CASGPGLAGVETQYF
-,TRBD1,TRBV4-1,TRBJ1-2,TGCGCCAGCAGCCACCTCCTCGGCCGACAGACAGGGGCAAACTATGGCTACACCTTC,CASSHLLGRQTGANYGYTF